These 31 T cell receptor beta chains were sequenced from one sample in a study of blood T cell repertoires in COVID-19. Data came from immunoSEQ multiplex PCR; TCRdb stores just in-frame clones and leaves some out. The sample lists some 250,000 clones, roughly 80% occurring once. Sample: peripheral blood. These receptors all stem from a woman older than 75 with acute or convalescent COVID-19.

This chain connects TRBV28 to TRBJ1-4, with 9 nucleotides matching TRBD1. The V segment lost 8 bases and the J segment 13 bases; nucleotides outside the gene matches: 8. Per the germline V gene, CDR1 is MDHEN and CDR2 is SYDVKM. CDR3 length: 12 amino acids. The CDR3 reads CASWGVQGALFF. DNA for the CDR3: TGTGCCAGCTGGGGCGTACAGGGGGCACTGTTTTTT.

The chain uses TRBV28 and TRBJ1-1, with TRBD1 matching 8 bases. Germline V gives CDR1 MDHEN, CDR2 SYDVKM. V shed 6 bases, J shed 2 bases, and the junction held 8 bases outside the gene matches. This CDR3 is 15 amino acids long. CDR3 sequence reads: CASRAPGQGNTEAFF. CDR3 nucleotide sequence: TGTGCCAGCAGAGCACCTGGACAGGGAAACACTGAAGCTTTCTTT.

The chain is built from TRBV7-2 and TRBJ1-2; the D gene is possibly TRBD1 (5 bases). Germline-derived CDR1 and CDR2 are SGHTA and FQGNSA. V lost 3 bases and J lost 0, with 14 bases in between. The CDR3 sequence is 16 residues long. The CDR3 DNA is TGTGCCAGCAGCTTTCCAGGGTACCCTACTAACTATGGCTACACCTTC. It translates to CASSFPGYPTNYGYTF.

V usage is TRBV6-5 and J usage is TRBJ2-7; 10 bases are shared with TRBD2. The CDR3 has 15 residues. From germline, CDR1 is MNHEY and CDR2 SVGAGI. V dropped 7 bases and J dropped 3; count of bases not matched to a gene: 9. The CDR3 sequence: CASTLMVAGGYEQYF. The CDR3 DNA follows: TGTGCCAGCACTCTGATGGTAGCGGGAGGCTACGAGCAGTACTTC.

The CDR3 spells CASSLRVFWLVQETQYF. CDR3 DNA: TGTGCCAGCAGTCTCAGGGTGTTTTGGCTCGTTCAAGAGACCCAGTACTTC. The J gene is TRBJ2-5, the V gene TRBV6-2 or TRBV6-3, with D perhaps TRBD1 (5 bases). The CDR3 runs to 17 residues. V was trimmed by 5 bases and J by 2 bases, leaving 21 bases between them. Germline lookup yields CDR1 MNHEY and CDR2 SVGEGT.

DNA for the CDR3: TGTGCCACCAGGCGGTTCGGGGTGAACACTGAAGCTTTCTTT. It codes for CATRRFGVNTEAFF. This chain uses TRBV2 with TRBJ1-1; D gene ambiguous. The germline V gene encodes CDR1 SNHLY and CDR2 FYNNEI. Between the trimmed V and J ends, which lost 10 bases and 0 bases, there was a span of 15 bases. The CDR3 sequence is 14 residues long.

This clone was detected only once. J is TRBJ1-5 and V is TRBV27; TRBD1 matches at 8 bases. CDR1 MNHEY and CDR2 SMNVEV come from the germline V gene (reference sequence). The CDR3 is 17 residues long. Unmatched junction bases numbered 11, after V lost 6 bases and J lost 1 base. The CDR3 DNA is TGTGCCAGCAGCAGGGGGCGGTATCTTGGGAGCAATCAGCCCCAGCATTTT. Residues: CASSRGRYLGSNQPQHF.

The chain uses TRBV28 and TRBJ2-1; 7 positions agree with TRBD1. This CDR3 is 15 amino acids long. Germline V gene sequence: CDR1 MDHEN, CDR2 SYDVKM. The J segment lost 2 bases and the V segment lost 7 bases, leaving 8 bases of the junction unmatched. The CDR3 sequence is CASITTGKTYNEQFF. The CDR3 bases are TGTGCCAGCATTACGACAGGGAAGACCTACAATGAGCAGTTCTTC. Drawing the rest from reference TRBV28 and TRBJ2-1, the complete variable domain is DVKVTQSSRYLVKRTGEKVFLECVQDMDHENMFWYRQDPGLGLRLIYFSYDVKMKEKGDIPEGYSVSREKKERFSLILESASTNQTSMYLCASITTGKTYNEQFFGPGTRLTVL.

This clone rates as medium-sized. J is TRBJ2-2 and V is TRBV6-5, with TRBD1 identical over 7 bases. CDR1 and CDR2 (germline): MNHEY, SVGAGI. The CDR3 runs to 13 residues. V trimming: 10 bases; J trimming: 7 bases; junction bases outside the gene matches: 9. CDR3 amino acids: CAIPDRAGGELFF. CDR3 bases: TGTGCCATACCCGACAGGGCTGGCGGGGAGCTGTTTTTT.

The table lists this clone with a count of one. The V gene is TRBV27, the J gene TRBJ2-1; D not resolved. Germline CDR1 MNHEY, CDR2 SMNVEV (reference sequence). V shed 3 bases and J shed 7 bases, with 10 bases lying between them. This CDR3 spans 13 amino acids. The CDR3 loop reads CASSFGFENEQFF. The CDR3 DNA reads as TGTGCCAGCAGTTTCGGGTTCGAGAATGAGCAGTTCTTC.

The chain links TRBV6-5 to TRBJ2-2; D remains unclear. CDR3 length equals 14 residues. Trimming pared 7 bases from V and 0 bases from J, leaving 9 bases between. The germline V gene encodes CDR1 MNHEY and CDR2 SVGAGI. CDR3 in amino acids: CASIVTPNTGELFF. CDR3 DNA: TGTGCCAGCATAGTCACTCCGAACACCGGGGAGCTGTTTTTT.

The chain carries TRBV6-5 and TRBJ2-7, with 12 bases that match TRBD2. Germline CDR1 is MNHEY and CDR2 is SVGAGI. The CDR3 is 16 residues long. V trimming: 4 bases; J trimming: 4 bases; junction bases outside the gene matches: 8. CDR3 loop: CASSSQTSGRVYEQYF. DNA of the CDR3: TGTGCCAGCAGTTCCCAGACTAGCGGGAGAGTATACGAGCAGTACTTC.

The rearrangement links TRBV28 to TRBJ2-7; 9 positions agree with TRBD1. CDR3 size: 15 residues. The V gene end was trimmed by 5 bases and the J gene end by 1 base; junction bases not matched to a gene: 6. The germline gives CDR1 MDHEN, CDR2 SYDVKM. The CDR3 sequence is CASSLPGQGSYEQYF. CDR3 DNA sequence: TGTGCCAGCAGTCTACCGGGACAGGGATCCTACGAGCAGTACTTC.

The chain employs TRBV28 and TRBJ1-2; D call uncertain. Germline CDR1 reads MDHEN; CDR2 reads SYDVKM. This CDR3 comprises 13 residues. Trimming took 1 base from V and 8 from J, leaving 11 bases between them. The CDR3 DNA reads as TGTGCCAGCAGTTTATTCGGGGTGGGAGGCTACACCTTC. It encodes CASSLFGVGGYTF.

This clone was counted only a few times. The chain has TRBV28 and TRBJ1-2; 9 positions match TRBD1. The V gene end was trimmed by 3 bases and the J gene end by 7 bases; junction bases not matched to a gene: 9. CDR1 is MDHEN and CDR2 is SYDVKM in the germline V gene. This CDR3 has 15 residues. In nucleotides, the CDR3 is TGTGCCAGCAGTTTCGGGGGACAGGGTCAGAGTGGCTACACCTTC. It specifies CASSFGGQGQSGYTF.

V is TRBV28 and J is TRBJ1-5; D might be TRBD1 (5 bases). Trimming pared 5 bases from V and 4 bases from J, leaving 12 bases between. From germline, CDR1 is MDHEN and CDR2 SYDVKM. The CDR3 is made up of 14 amino acids. CDR3 region: CASSPLAGNQPQHF. The CDR3 coding sequence is TGTGCCAGCAGTCCCCTGGCAGGGAATCAGCCCCAGCATTTT.

The V and J genes are TRBV15 and TRBJ2-1, with 9 nucleotides matching TRBD1. The V gene's germline CDR1 is LNHNV and CDR2 YYDKDF (reference sequence). The CDR3 covers 18 residues. After removal of 4 bases from V and 9 bases from J, the junction contained 19 bases not matched to a gene. Here the CDR3 reads CATSTPNRAGQGQIEQFF. The CDR3 DNA reads TGTGCCACCAGCACCCCCAATCGGGCGGGACAGGGCCAAATTGAGCAGTTCTTC.

The gene calls are TRBV27 and TRBJ1-6; no clear D. V was cut by 8 bases and J by 4 bases, with 30 bases left in between. In germline, CDR1 is MNHEY, CDR2 SMNVEV (reference sequence). The CDR3 consists of 20 residues. DNA of the CDR3: TGTGCCAGCCTCTACAGTTCTGTATCCCCTGTTGGGCTGTATAATTCACCCCTCCACTTT. Amino acid sequence: CASLYSSVSPVGLYNSPLHF.

The genes are TRBV12-3 or TRBV12-4 and TRBJ1-1; TRBD1 matches at 7 bases. Losses at the gene ends were 11 bases for V and 8 bases for J; bases not matched to a gene: 14. The CDR3 covers 13 residues. The CDR3 sequence: CASTSTGHREAFF. Written as DNA, the CDR3 is TGTGCCTCCACTTCGACAGGGCACCGGGAAGCTTTCTTT.

The gene calls are TRBV6-4 and TRBJ1-6; tentative D call: TRBD1 (5 bases). The CDR3 is 12 amino acids. Per the germline V gene, CDR1 is MRHNA and CDR2 is SNTAGT. V was trimmed by 4 bases and J by 14 bases, leaving 12 bases between them. The CDR3 here is CASSVQVLTLHF. CDR3 DNA sequence: TGTGCCAGCAGTGTACAGGTACTAACCCTCCACTTT.

The chain recombines TRBV7-9 with TRBJ1-3, with TRBD1 identical over 7 bases. Germline V CDR1 and CDR2: SEHNR, FQNEAQ (reference sequence). V shed 5 bases, J shed 0 bases, and the junction held 1 base outside the gene matches. There are 14 residues in the CDR3. CDR3 nucleotide sequence: TGTGCCAGCAGCCGGACAGGCTCTGGAAACACCATATATTTT. It yields the protein CASSRTGSGNTIYF. The variable domain in full, with the rest retrieved from reference TRBV7-9 and TRBJ1-3, is DTGVSQNPRHKITKRGQNVTFRCDPISEHNRLYWYRQTLGQGPEFLTYFQNEAQLEKSRLLSDRFSAERPKGSFSTLEIQRTEQGDSAMYLCASSRTGSGNTIYFGEGSWLTVV.

This clone appeared a few times. V gene TRBV12-3 or TRBV12-4 combines with J gene TRBJ1-3; no clear D gene. Trimming removed 3 bases from V and 6 bases from J, with 9 bases in between. The CDR3 is 13 residues long. CDR3 in amino acids: CASSFGPENTIYF. DNA for the CDR3: TGTGCCAGCAGTTTTGGGCCGGAAAACACCATATATTTT.

The chain recombines TRBV3-1 (or the pseudogene TRBV3-2) with TRBJ2-5, with D possibly matching TRBD1 (5 bases). V dropped 0 bases and J dropped 7 bases, with 27 bases sitting between them. Per germline, CDR1 LGHDT and CDR2 YNNKEL (reference sequence). The CDR3 is 19 residues long. Here the CDR3 DNA reads TGTGCCAGCAGCCAAGAGAAGTTCTCTTCCGGAGTTCATAGGGGGACCCAGTACTTC. This translates into CASSQEKFSSGVHRGTQYF.

This clone was detected once. The chain couples TRBV6-6 to TRBJ2-7, with 11 bases matching TRBD1. J lost 11 bases, V lost 5 bases, and 8 bases had no gene match. The CDR3 covers 13 residues. Germline V lookup: CDR1 MNHNY, CDR2 SVGAGI (reference sequence). The CDR3 region is CASSPVPGQGEYF. In DNA, the CDR3 is TGTGCCAGCAGTCCCGTACCGGGACAGGGGGAGTACTTC.

The chain carries TRBV7-9 and TRBJ1-2; D is undetermined. Germline V gene data show CDR1 as SEHNR and CDR2 as FQNEAQ (reference sequence). Trimming cost V 5 bases and J 4 bases, with 17 bases left between them. This CDR3 region has 15 residues. The CDR3 protein is CASSLGSTGTYGYTF. Written as DNA, the CDR3 is TGTGCCAGCAGCCTTGGGTCCACGGGAACCTATGGCTACACCTTC.

J is TRBJ2-7 and V is TRBV6-5; 7 bases map to TRBD1. Trimming removed 1 base from V and 2 bases from J; junction bases left unmatched: 5. This CDR3 has 15 residues. Germline lookup yields CDR1 MNHEY and CDR2 SVGAGI. The CDR3 protein is CASSYYPGQTYEQYF. CDR3 DNA: TGTGCCAGCAGTTACTATCCGGGACAGACCTACGAGCAGTACTTC.

The chain links TRBV6-5 to TRBJ2-2; 7 bases line up with TRBD2. The CDR3 has 14 amino acids. CDR1 and CDR2 (germline): MNHEY, SVGAGI. Trimming at V came to 3 bases and at J to 5 bases, leaving 3 bases not matched to a gene. CDR3 sequence (DNA): TGTGCCAGCAGTTATAAGGGAGGGACCGGGGAGCTGTTTTTT. Its translation is CASSYKGGTGELFF.

The chain combines TRBV7-2 with TRBJ2-7, with 9 bases that match TRBD2. V trimming: 5 bases; J trimming: 7 bases; junction bases outside the gene matches: 12. CDR3 length: 15 residues. Germline assignment: CDR1 SGHTA and CDR2 FQGNSA. CDR3 amino acids: CASSPSSGGTREQYF. CDR3 in DNA: TGTGCCAGCAGCCCCAGTAGCGGGGGCACCCGGGAGCAGTACTTC.

This clone was seen more than once but under ten times. The CDR3 nucleotides read TGTGCCAGCAGTTCGGCTGGAGCGGTCCCCCGGAGTTACGAGCAGTACTTC. Translated: CASSSAGAVPRSYEQYF. The genes are TRBV28 and TRBJ2-7; D may be TRBD2 (5 bases). The V gene's germline CDR1 is MDHEN and CDR2 SYDVKM. The CDR3 sequence is 17 residues long. V was pared by 4 bases and J by 4 bases, with 23 bases between. The whole variable domain, filled in from reference TRBV28 and TRBJ2-7, reads DVKVTQSSRYLVKRTGEKVFLECVQDMDHENMFWYRQDPGLGLRLIYFSYDVKMKEKGDIPEGYSVSREKKERFSLILESASTNQTSMYLCASSSAGAVPRSYEQYFGPGTRLTVT.

The genes are TRBV5-8 and TRBJ2-3, with D tentatively TRBD2 (6 bases). Trimming took 4 bases from V and 4 from J, leaving 13 bases between them. Germline V gene sequence: CDR1 SGHTS, CDR2 YDEGEE. CDR3 length: 14 residues. In DNA form, the CDR3 reads TGTGCCAGCAGCCGGGGGAGCACGCCAGATACGCAGTATTTT. The encoded protein is CASSRGSTPDTQYF.

The chain recombines TRBV3-1 (or the pseudogene TRBV3-2) with TRBJ1-1, with D uncertain. CDR3 size: 13 residues. The germline V gene encodes CDR1 LGHDT and CDR2 YNNKEL (reference sequence). Trimming pared 1 base from V and 4 bases from J, leaving 7 bases between. The CDR3 region has the DNA TGTGCCAGCAGCCAAGGGTCCGGCACTGAAGCTTTCTTT. Its protein product is CASSQGSGTEAFF.